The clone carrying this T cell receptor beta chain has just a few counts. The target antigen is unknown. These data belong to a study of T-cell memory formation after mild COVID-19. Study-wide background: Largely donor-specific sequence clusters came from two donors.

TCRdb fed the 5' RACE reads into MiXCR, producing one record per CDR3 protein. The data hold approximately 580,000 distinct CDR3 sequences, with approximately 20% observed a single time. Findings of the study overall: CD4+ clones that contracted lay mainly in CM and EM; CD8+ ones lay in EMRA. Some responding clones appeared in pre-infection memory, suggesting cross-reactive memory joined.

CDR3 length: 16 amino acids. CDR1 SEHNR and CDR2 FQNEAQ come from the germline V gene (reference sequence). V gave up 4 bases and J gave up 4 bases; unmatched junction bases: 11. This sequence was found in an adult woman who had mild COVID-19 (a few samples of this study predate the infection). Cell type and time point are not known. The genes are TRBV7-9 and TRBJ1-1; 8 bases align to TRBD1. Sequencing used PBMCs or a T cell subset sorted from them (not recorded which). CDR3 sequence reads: CASSSSGFRGPTEAFF. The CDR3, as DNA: TGTGCCAGCAGCTCCTCAGGGTTCAGGGGGCCCACTGAAGCTTTCTTT. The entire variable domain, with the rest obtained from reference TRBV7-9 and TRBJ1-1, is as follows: DTGVSQNPRHKITKRGQNVTFRCDPISEHNRLYWYRQTLGQGPEFLTYFQNEAQLEKSRLLSDRFSAERPKGSFSTLEIQRTEQGDSAMYLCASSSSGFRGPTEAFFGQGTRLTVV.